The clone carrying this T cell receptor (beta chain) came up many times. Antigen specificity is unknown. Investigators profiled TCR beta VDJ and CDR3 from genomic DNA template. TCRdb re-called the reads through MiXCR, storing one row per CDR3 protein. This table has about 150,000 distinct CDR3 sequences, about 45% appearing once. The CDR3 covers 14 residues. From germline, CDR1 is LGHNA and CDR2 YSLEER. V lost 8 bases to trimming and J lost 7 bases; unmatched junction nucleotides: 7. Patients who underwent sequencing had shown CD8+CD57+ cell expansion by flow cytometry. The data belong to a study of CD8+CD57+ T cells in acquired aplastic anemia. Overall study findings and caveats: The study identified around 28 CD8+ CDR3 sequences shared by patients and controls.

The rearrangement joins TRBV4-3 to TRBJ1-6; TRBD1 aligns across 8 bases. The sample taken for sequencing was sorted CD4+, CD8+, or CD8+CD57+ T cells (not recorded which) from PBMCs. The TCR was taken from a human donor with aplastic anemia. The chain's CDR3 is CASGNDRGNSPLHF. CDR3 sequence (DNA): TGCGCCAGCGGAAACGACAGGGGCAATTCACCCCTCCACTTT.